What follows are 12 T cell receptor beta chains derived from one specimen sequenced in a study of long-term antiretroviral therapy in people with HIV. Assay version v3.0 of immunoSEQ was used, and it was run at survey level. TCRdb's copy holds only in-frame clones and misses some; the assay was immunoSEQ multiplex PCR. The sample includes roughly 40,000 clones, approximately 94% of them seen just once. Sequenced material: unsorted PBMCs, taken 9 to 9.5 years after starting antiretroviral therapy. The source of these receptors is a man aged 30 to 39 with HIV.

The gene calls are TRBV19 and TRBJ2-2, with D perhaps TRBD2 (6 bases). This CDR3 region has 12 residues. Germline CDR1 reads LNHDA; CDR2 reads SQIVND (reference sequence). V shed 7 bases and J shed 5 bases, with 8 bases lying between them. CDR3 bases: TGTGCCAGTATGGAGGGGACCGGGGAGCTGTTTTTT. Translated: CASMEGTGELFF.

The chain recombines TRBV5-1 with TRBJ1-1, with D possibly being TRBD1 (6 bases). Germline assignment: CDR1 SGHRS and CDR2 YFSETQ. The CDR3 loop spans 14 amino acids. The ends were cut back, 0 bases at V and 4 bases at J, with 10 bases in the middle. CDR3 sequence reads: CASSLEQGVTEAFF. The DNA of the CDR3 is TGCGCCAGCAGCTTGGAACAGGGTGTCACTGAAGCTTTCTTT.

V and J are TRBV2 and TRBJ2-5; the D is unclear. CDR1 and CDR2 from the germline V gene are SNHLY and FYNNEI. V lost 8 bases, J lost 4 bases, and 14 bases lay in between. CDR3 length equals 13 residues. CDR3 DNA: TGTGCCAGCTGTGGCAGCATCTCAGAGACCCAGTACTTC. Translating it yields CASCGSISETQYF.

This sequence joins TRBV5-1 and TRBJ1-1; D remains ambiguous. The ends were cut back, 2 bases at V and 0 bases at J, with 5 bases in the middle. The CDR3 has 13 residues. From germline, CDR1 is SGHRS and CDR2 YFSETQ. CDR3 DNA sequence: TGCGCCAGCAGCTTAGGAGTGAACACTGAAGCTTTCTTT. As protein: CASSLGVNTEAFF.

The chain employs TRBV4-1 and TRBJ1-2, with D unclear. V was cut by 6 bases and J by 4 bases, with 6 bases left in between. Germline CDR1 MGHRA, CDR2 YSYEKL. The CDR3 length is 11 residues. CDR3 sequence (DNA): TGCGCCAGCAGTCGGGGCTATGGCTACACCTTC. Translating it yields CASSRGYGYTF.

The V gene is TRBV5-1, the J gene TRBJ2-3, with D unresolved. Trimming stripped 2 bases from V and 0 bases from J, with 7 bases between. Per germline, CDR1 SGHRS and CDR2 YFSETQ. The CDR3 covers 14 residues. Here the CDR3 DNA reads TGCGCCAGCAGCTTTCAGACTAGCACAGATACGCAGTATTTT. The encoded protein is CASSFQTSTDTQYF.

The gene calls are TRBV29-1 and TRBJ1-2; D possibly corresponds to TRBD1 (5 bases). Germline V gene lookup returns CDR1 SQVTM and CDR2 ANQGSEA. The CDR3 covers 13 residues. With 2 bases removed from V and 5 bases from J, the gap between germline ends came to 12 bases. The CDR3 sequence is CSVELGTRYGYTF. CDR3 DNA: TGCAGCGTTGAATTGGGGACCCGTTATGGCTACACCTTC.

The rearrangement uses TRBV5-1 and TRBJ1-2, with TRBD1 as a possible D gene (6 bases). Germline values: CDR1 SGHRS, CDR2 YFSETQ. Trimming left V 5 bases short and J 8 bases short, with 16 bases between. CDR3 length: 13 amino acids. For the CDR3, the DNA is TGCGCCAGCAGAACAGGGAGGGAGGAAGGCTACACCTTC. It yields the protein CASRTGREEGYTF.

J is TRBJ2-3 and V is TRBV7-9, with a tentative D call TRBD2 (6 bases). Germline V gene sequence: CDR1 SEHNR, CDR2 FQNEAQ (reference sequence). The length of the CDR3 is 16 residues. The V and J ends lost 4 bases and 6 bases respectively, with 20 bases between them. The CDR3 reads CASSSGTSSRADTQYF. The CDR3 nucleotides are TGTGCCAGCAGCTCGGGGACTTCCTCTCGCGCGGATACGCAGTATTTT.

The J gene is TRBJ2-5, the V gene TRBV9; weak D call: TRBD2 (5 bases). The CDR3 is made up of 13 amino acids. V was pared by 1 base and J by 7 bases, with 11 bases between. Germline V CDR1 and CDR2: SGDLS, YYNGEE. In nucleotides, the CDR3 is TGTGCCAGCAGCGTAAGTCCCGAGGGGACCCAGTACTTC. Residues: CASSVSPEGTQYF.

The chain carries TRBV6-6 and TRBJ1-2; D is unclear. With 6 bases removed from V and 8 bases from J, the gap between germline ends came to 10 bases. Germline CDR1 MNHNY, CDR2 SVGAGI (reference sequence). The CDR3 totals 11 residues. CDR3 sequence (DNA): TGTGCCAGCAGCCGAGACACGGGCTACACCTTC. Residues: CASSRDTGYTF.

The rearrangement uses TRBV5-8 and TRBJ2-7; possibly TRBD1 for D (6 bases). The CDR3 is made up of 16 amino acids. The germline V and J ends were trimmed by 4 bases and 4 bases, with 21 bases remaining between them. The germline V gene has CDR1 SGHTS and CDR2 YDEGEE. The chain's CDR3 is CASSPLTGPQVYEQYF. The CDR3 nucleotides read TGTGCCAGCAGCCCCCTTACAGGGCCCCAGGTTTACGAGCAGTACTTC.